These T cell receptor beta chains were read from a single sample in a study of T-cell memory formation after mild COVID-19. TCRdb re-analysed the 5' RACE reads in MiXCR, keeping a single row per CDR3 protein. The repertoire holds around 340,000 distinct CDR3 sequences, with under 15% as singletons. Sequenced input: PBMCs or a T cell subset sorted from them (not recorded which). The receptor set was obtained from a man aged 18 to 30 who had mild COVID-19 (a few samples of this study predate the infection). Cell type and time point are not known. Both conserved end residues are part of each CDR3. D genes are given only for firm matches. Size values are once, few and many counts, or a class for expanded clones, and some rows have none.

>TRBJ2-1|NA|TRBV4-2|NA
TGTGCCACGGGGCTTTTCCCCAATGAGCAGTTCTTC
CATGLFPNEQFF
>TRBJ1-2|NA|TRBV4-2|NA
TGTGCCAGCAGCCCCCAGGGACAAGACTATGGCTACACCTTC
CASSPQGQDYGYTF
>TRBJ1-6|NA|TRBV7-2|few
TGTGCCAGCAGCGATCAGCAGAATTCACCCCTCCACTTT
CASSDQQNSPLHF
>TRBJ2-4|NA|TRBV12-3/TRBV12-4|few
TGTGCCAGCAGGCCGCGTAACTCAGGGTCCGGAAACATTCAGTACTTC
CASRPRNSGSGNIQYF
>TRBJ2-3|NA|TRBV7-2|few
TGTGCCAGCAGCCCGGACTCCTCGCCCAGCTATACGCAGTATTTT
CASSPDSSPSYTQYF
>TRBJ2-1|NA|TRBV5-1|NA
TGCGCCAGCAGCTTGACTAATCAGGGGCCCAATGAGCAGTTCTTC
CASSLTNQGPNEQFF
>TRBJ1-5|TRBD1|TRBV24-1|few
TGTGCCACCAGTGATTCTGACAGGGGGTCTCAGCCCCAGCATTTT
CATSDSDRGSQPQHF
>TRBJ2-2|NA|TRBV4-3|few
TGCGCCAGCAGCCCTTTGACAGCCGCGAACACCGGGGAGCTGTTTTTT
CASSPLTAANTGELFF
>TRBJ1-6|TRBD1|TRBV20-1|few
TGCAGTGCTAGGGTGACGATTCGGACAGGGTATTCACCCCTCCACTTT
CSARVTIRTGYSPLHF
>TRBJ1-5|NA|TRBV27|NA
TGTGCCAGCAGTTTTTCAGGGGAGGTACAGCCCCAGCATTTT
CASSFSGEVQPQHF
>TRBJ2-5|NA|TRBV6-6|many
TGTGCCAGCAGTTCGCCCCAAGAGACCCAGTACTTC
CASSSPQETQYF
>TRBJ1-1|NA|TRBV4-2|few
TGTGCCAGCAGCCAAGCTGCGGGGATTGGGGACACTGAAGCTTTCTTT
CASSQAAGIGDTEAFF
>TRBJ1-2|NA|TRBV4-3|NA
TGCGCCAGCAGCCAAGTTGATCGGGAGCGAAAGGTCTACACCTTC
CASSQVDRERKVYTF
>TRBJ2-1|NA|TRBV6-4|NA
TGTGCCAGCAGTGTTGAGGTCCGGGGTGAGCAGTTCTTC
CASSVEVRGEQFF
>TRBJ2-1|NA|TRBV7-8|NA
TGTGCCAGCAGCCCGCTCCTTGGCGGGGGCCAGAGTAGGAATGAGCAGTTCTTC
CASSPLLGGGQSRNEQFF
>TRBJ2-3|NA|TRBV5-1|NA
TGCGCCAGTTTTATCGGAGGCACAGATACGCAGTATTTT
CASFIGGTDTQYF
>TRBJ1-5|NA|TRBV7-9|few
TGTGCCAGCAGCTTGGAGACGGCGGCGGAGCCCCAGCATTTT
CASSLETAAEPQHF
>TRBJ1-5|NA|TRBV4-3|NA
TGCGCCAGCAGCCAAGCCCCCCGCCAGCCCCAGCATTTT
CASSQAPRQPQHF
>TRBJ2-5|NA|TRBV6-5|NA
TGTGCCAGCAGTTACAACACCCTGGAGACCCAGTACTTC
CASSYNTLETQYF
>TRBJ1-4|NA|TRBV9|NA
TGTGCCAGCAGCGTAGGTGGGATGGATGAAAAACTGTTTTTT
CASSVGGMDEKLFF
>TRBJ2-7|TRBD2|TRBV11-2|many
TGTGCCAGGAGGTCCGGGACTAGCCGCCACGAGCAGTACTTC
CARRSGTSRHEQYF
>TRBJ2-7|TRBD1|TRBV20-1|NA
TGCAGTGCTTCCCGGACAGGGCTTGCCTACGAGCAGTACTTC
CSASRTGLAYEQYF
>TRBJ1-2|NA|TRBV5-5|many
TGTGCCAGCAGCTTGGGGAGCTCCAACTATGGCTACACCTTC
CASSLGSSNYGYTF
>TRBJ2-3|NA|TRBV7-9|few
TGTGCCAGCAGCCCGACTGGCAGGGCCCCAGATACGCAGTATTTT
CASSPTGRAPDTQYF
>TRBJ2-1|TRBD2|TRBV6-5|NA
TGTGCCAGCAGTTACGGGGCGGGGGGGCCCAATGAGCAGTTCTTC
CASSYGAGGPNEQFF
>TRBJ2-3|NA|TRBV6-2/TRBV6-3|NA
TGTGCCAGCAGTTACTTTCCGGATACGCAGTATTTT
CASSYFPDTQYF
>TRBJ2-7|NA|TRBV10-1|few
TGCGCCAGCAGTGAACGATCGACTCCCCCGGTCGAGCAGTACTTC
CASSERSTPPVEQYF
>TRBJ2-3|TRBD2|TRBV20-1|NA
TGCAGTGCTAGAGATCCCCCTAGCGGGGAGACGCAGTATTTT
CSARDPPSGETQYF
>TRBJ2-5|TRBD2|TRBV7-9|NA
TGTGCCAGCACCGCTAGCGGGGGACAAGAGACCCAGTACTTC
CASTASGGQETQYF
>TRBJ1-2|NA|TRBV5-1|NA
TGCGCCAGCAGCCTGATGACCGGGGCCTATGGCTACACCTTC
CASSLMTGAYGYTF
>TRBJ2-5|NA|TRBV28|NA
TGTGCCAGCAGCTCCGGGGGCCAGGAGACCCAGTACTTC
CASSSGGQETQYF
>TRBJ2-3|NA|TRBV12-3/TRBV12-4|NA
TGTGCCAGCAGCGAGGGTACGAATACGCAGTATTTT
CASSEGTNTQYF
>TRBJ1-1|NA|TRBV19|NA
TGTGCCAGTAGTATCGGAGGGGGGGCCACTGAAGCTTTCTTT
CASSIGGGATEAFF
>TRBJ2-1|TRBD2|TRBV29-1|NA
TGCAGCGTCCCGACTAGCGGGGACAATGAGCAGTTCTTC
CSVPTSGDNEQFF
>TRBJ2-1|NA|TRBV20-1|few
TGCAGTGCTAGGCAAGCAGACTCCTACAATGAGCAGTTCTTC
CSARQADSYNEQFF
>TRBJ1-3|NA|TRBV6-6|few
TGTGCCAGCAGTCCGATTGGAAACACCATATATTTT
CASSPIGNTIYF
>TRBJ1-5|NA|TRBV7-6|many
TGTGCCAGCAGCTTATGGGCAGGGAATAGCAATCAGCCCCAGCATTTT
CASSLWAGNSNQPQHF
>TRBJ2-7|TRBD1|TRBV19|few
TGTGCCAGTAGCGACAGGGGTCTCACCTCCTACGAGCAGTACTTC
CASSDRGLTSYEQYF
>TRBJ2-5|NA|TRBV5-4|NA
TGTGCCAGCAGCTTGTGGCAAGACCAGGAGACCCAGTACTTC
CASSLWQDQETQYF
>TRBJ2-3|TRBD2|TRBV7-9|many
TGTGCCAGCAGCCCCCCGATAGCGGGGGGCACAGATACGCAGTATTTT
CASSPPIAGGTDTQYF